These T cell receptor beta chains were read from a single sample in a study of blood T cell repertoires in COVID-19. Libraries were prepared by immunoSEQ multiplex PCR; TCRdb keeps only in-frame clonotypes and omits some of them. The sample contains 120,000 to 150,000 clones, roughly 89% of which appear only once. The source material was peripheral blood. The receptors stem from a woman in her 40s with acute or convalescent COVID-19. The CDR3 runs from the conserved cysteine through the conserved F or W. A D gene is named only where the DNA matches it firmly. Size tells how often a clone was seen (once, few, many) or the class of an expanded clone, and some rows leave it out.

TRBD1	TRBV5-1	once	TRBJ1-6	CASSLHPGQGLWDSPLHF	TGCGCCAGCAGCTTGCACCCGGGACAGGGGTTATGGGATTCACCCCTCCACTTT
-	TRBV5-1	-	TRBJ1-6	CASSLSAGGGSPLHF	TGCGCCAGCAGCTTGAGCGCGGGTGGAGGCTCACCCCTCCACTTT
TRBD1	TRBV5-1	-	TRBJ1-2	CASSPGQGNYGYTF	TGCGCCAGCAGCCCGGGACAGGGCAATTATGGCTACACCTTC
-	TRBV9	-	TRBJ2-7	CASSVDSGPYEQYF	TGTGCCAGCAGCGTAGACAGCGGTCCCTACGAGCAGTACTTC
TRBD1	TRBV25-1	-	TRBJ1-1	CASRGQGTNTEAFF	TGTGCCAGCCGGGGACAGGGGACGAACACTGAAGCTTTCTTT
TRBD1	TRBV29-1	-	TRBJ2-2	CSVSWTGGAGELFF	TGCAGCGTATCCTGGACAGGTGGGGCCGGGGAGCTGTTTTTT
TRBD2	TRBV2	few	TRBJ2-1	CASLNLPGLGGNEQFF	TGTGCCAGCCTAAACCTACCGGGACTAGGAGGGAATGAGCAGTTCTTC
TRBD1	TRBV7-2	few	TRBJ1-2	CANKLQGGGYTF	TGTGCCAATAAACTTCAGGGGGGCGGCTACACCTTC
-	TRBV30	-	TRBJ1-1	CAWSVLGDTEAFF	TGTGCCTGGAGTGTATTAGGGGACACTGAAGCTTTCTTT
-	TRBV7-9	-	TRBJ1-2	CASATGATYGYTF	TGTGCCAGCGCAACAGGAGCGACTTATGGCTACACCTTC
TRBD2	TRBV4-1	-	TRBJ2-7	CASSQEPPAGGFYEQYF	TGCGCCAGCAGCCAAGAACCACCAGCGGGAGGGTTCTACGAGCAGTACTTC
-	TRBV9	-	TRBJ1-2	CASSVGQINYGYTF	TGTGCCAGCAGCGTAGGACAGATTAACTATGGCTACACCTTC
TRBD1	TRBV10-3	once	TRBJ2-1	CAISGTGEQFF	TGTGCCATCAGTGGGACAGGGGAGCAGTTCTTC
-	TRBV10-3	-	TRBJ1-1	CAISESDRTNTEAFF	TGTGCCATCAGTGAGTCTGACAGGACGAACACTGAAGCTTTCTTT
-	TRBV7-3	-	TRBJ1-1	CASSLIAASTEAFF	TGTGCCAGCAGCTTAATCGCGGCCAGCACTGAAGCTTTCTTT
TRBD2	TRBV19	-	TRBJ2-1	CASSNSGSSYNEQFF	TGTGCCAGTAGTAATAGCGGGTCCTCCTACAATGAGCAGTTCTTC
-	TRBV6-5	-	TRBJ1-1	CASIGQKNTEAFF	TGTGCCAGCATCGGACAGAAGAACACTGAAGCTTTCTTT
-	TRBV28	-	TRBJ1-1	CASSSSMNTEAFF	TGTGCCAGCAGTTCATCTATGAACACTGAAGCTTTCTTT
-	TRBV30	-	TRBJ1-6	CAWSRTYDNSPLHF	TGTGCCTGGAGCCGCACTTACGATAATTCACCCCTCCACTTT
-	TRBV6-2/TRBV6-3	-	TRBJ2-7	CASSYSRAGQSYEQYF	TGTGCCAGCAGTTACTCGAGGGCAGGACAGTCCTACGAGCAGTACTTC
-	TRBV6-4	-	TRBJ2-2	CASSPTETNTGELFF	TGTGCCAGCAGTCCGACAGAAACGAACACCGGGGAGCTGTTTTTT
TRBD1	TRBV4-2	-	TRBJ1-2	CASSQDTTGGNYGYTF	TGTGCCAGCAGCCAAGATACGACAGGGGGCAACTATGGCTACACCTTC
TRBD2	TRBV3-1/TRBV3-2	-	TRBJ2-1	CASSQSGNSSYNEQFF	TGTGCCAGCAGCCAAAGCGGGAACAGCTCCTACAATGAGCAGTTCTTC
TRBD1	TRBV7-2	-	TRBJ2-2	CASSPTGGANTGELFF	TGTGCCAGCAGCCCGACAGGGGGCGCGAACACCGGGGAGCTGTTTTTT
-	TRBV7-6	-	TRBJ1-1	CASSLATGGNTEAFF	TGTGCCAGCAGCTTAGCGACGGGGGGAAACACTGAAGCTTTCTTT
-	TRBV12-3/TRBV12-4	-	TRBJ2-7	CASSTRTVAEQYF	TGTGCCAGCAGTACCCGCACGGTTGCCGAGCAGTACTTC
-	TRBV5-1	-	TRBJ1-2	CASSRGEGYTF	TGCGCCAGCAGTCGCGGGGAAGGCTACACCTTC
-	TRBV13	-	TRBJ1-3	CASSSRRTSSGNTIYF	TGTGCCAGCAGCTCGAGAAGAACTAGCTCTGGAAACACCATATATTTT
TRBD1	TRBV7-2	-	TRBJ2-3	CASRGRDRGTQYF	TGTGCCAGCAGGGGTAGGGACAGAGGGACGCAGTATTTT
-	TRBV18	-	TRBJ1-4	CASSPWEGNEKLFF	TGTGCCAGCTCACCTTGGGAGGGTAATGAAAAACTGTTTTTT
TRBD2	TRBV6-2/TRBV6-3	few	TRBJ2-7	CASSYSGTSGSKSGEQYF	TGTGCCAGCAGTTATTCCGGGACTAGCGGGAGTAAGTCGGGCGAGCAGTACTTC
TRBD1	TRBV7-9	-	TRBJ1-2	CASSLGTGDGYTF	TGTGCCAGCAGCTTAGGGACAGGGGATGGCTACACCTTC
-	TRBV7-2	-	TRBJ2-5	CASSLGRGETQYF	TGTGCCAGCAGCTTAGGGCGGGGAGAGACCCAGTACTTC
TRBD2	TRBV10-3	-	TRBJ2-7	CAIRLAGGPYEQYF	TGTGCCATCAGGTTAGCGGGAGGGCCCTACGAGCAGTACTTC